This note documents a single T cell receptor (beta chain) sequence. Its antigen target is currently unknown. Base quality data are lacking; no much larger clone is found one base away. Counted from cysteine to phenylalanine, this CDR3 has 13 amino acids. Left in the record is the CDR3 DNA by itself, 39 bases read in frame from the first base. The V and J ends are trimmed by 4 bases and 2 bases, leaving 8 bases between them. CDR1 and CDR2, looked up from the germline V gene (reference sequence), are LNHDA and SQIVND. The data belong to a study of PD-L1 blockade in urothelial cancer listed by TCRdb under 2017. Study-level background: Every patient began therapy at some point between 2013 and 2015 and was given atezolizumab 1,200 mg intravenously every 3 weeks. Pretreatment tumor samples, along with matched peripheral blood serially collected before and after atezolizumab treatment, were subjected to TCR sequencing. Blood samples were analyzed at two time points: 3 weeks after treatment start (second dose) and 6 weeks after treatment start. Nine or ten patients reached durable clinical benefit, while 15 to 25 patients did not. In the same patients, whole exome sequencing and RNA sequencing of pretreatment tumors were performed in addition to TCR sequencing. An ECOG performance status of 0 or 1 was recorded for the patients, and 0 to 3 prior chemotherapy regimens had been received by the patients. Somatic, immune and clinical correlates of response to PD-L1 blockade with atezolizumab in urothelial cancer were the focus of an exploratory multi-omic analysis. About 85% of the roughly 29 patients were identified as males with urothelial cancer of bladder origin, and a prior smoking history was reported by 18 of 29 patients. Progression-free survival longer than 6 months counted as durable clinical benefit, and TCR features were additionally tested against both progression-free and overall survival. Blood samples yielded a median of around 130,000 T cells and tens of thousands of unique TCRs, with median clonality roughly 0.085. Pretreatment blood TCR-seq was available for twenty-nine patients, at least one posttreatment blood collection was obtained for some 25 patients, and tumor TCR-seq was available for some 25 patients. Broader findings and caveats from the paper: Improved progression-free and overall survival was found to be associated with pretreatment peripheral blood TCR clonality below the median. At 3 weeks after the start of treatment, tumor-associated TCR clones in peripheral blood had expanded more in patients with durable benefit (n ≈ 24, p = 0.022). Because of the small sample size (n ≈ 31) and the many exploratory analyses performed, the results are intended to be regarded as hypothesis-generating.

A total of 29 patients with locally advanced or metastatic urothelial carcinoma, treated at Memorial Sloan Kettering on a trial protocol, made up the cohort. Peripheral blood mononuclear cells were collected from each patient pretreatment and during treatment, giving between 1 and 8 total time points per patient. The Qiagen DNeasy Blood extraction kit was used to purify genomic DNA from total PBMCs and from tumor samples. PBMCs were collected pretreatment and during treatment and were isolated and stored as previously described. Synthetic TCR analog templates were spiked into each PCR so that absolute template abundance could be estimated from read counts. The immunoSEQ assay used bias-controlled V and J gene primers to amplify TCRbeta CDR3 regions from genomic DNA. Sequencing of rearranged TCRbeta segments was done at approximately 20X coverage. The published analysis was carried out like this. Clustering was used to correct sequencing errors, and CDR3s were annotated against IMGT so that V, D and J genes could be assigned. Downstream analyses used only productive TCRbeta rearrangements and left out out-of-frame or stop-codon sequences. Clonality was computed as one minus Shannon entropy normalized by the log of the number of unique productive sequences. Fisher's exact test with Benjamini-Hochberg correction, using a cutoff of adjusted p below 0.01, was how clones that differed between time points or between blood and tumor were identified. Imported from immuneACCESS, the table was reduced by TCRdb to in-frame sequences with V and J called. These copies leave out some clones; in studies compared against another copy, an unresolved V gene accounts for under half, and the cause of the remainder is not known. V and J calls and clone size come straight from that table; D and trimming were deduced from the DNA. The sample includes around 80,000 clones, with roughly 87% observed a single time. 4.5% to 6.5% of the sample belongs to the ten largest clones.

The chain is made from TRBV19 and TRBJ1-1; perhaps TRBD1 is the D gene, with 5 bases matching. The material sequenced was PBMCs, taken around atezolizumab (anti-PD-L1) treatment. The TCR sequence derives from a woman aged 65 to 85 with urothelial cancer. CDR3 sequence: CASSTGTNTEAFF. The nucleotides are TGTGCCAGTAGTACCGGGACTAACACTGAAGCTTTCTTT. Reference TRBV19 and TRBJ1-1 proteins supply the regions before and after the CDR3; the full variable domain is: DGGITQSPKYLFRKEGQNVTLSCEQNLNHDAMYWYRQDPGQGLRLIYYSQIVNDFQKGDIAEGYSVSREKKESFPLTVTSAQKNPTAFYLCASSTGTNTEAFFGQGTRLTVV.